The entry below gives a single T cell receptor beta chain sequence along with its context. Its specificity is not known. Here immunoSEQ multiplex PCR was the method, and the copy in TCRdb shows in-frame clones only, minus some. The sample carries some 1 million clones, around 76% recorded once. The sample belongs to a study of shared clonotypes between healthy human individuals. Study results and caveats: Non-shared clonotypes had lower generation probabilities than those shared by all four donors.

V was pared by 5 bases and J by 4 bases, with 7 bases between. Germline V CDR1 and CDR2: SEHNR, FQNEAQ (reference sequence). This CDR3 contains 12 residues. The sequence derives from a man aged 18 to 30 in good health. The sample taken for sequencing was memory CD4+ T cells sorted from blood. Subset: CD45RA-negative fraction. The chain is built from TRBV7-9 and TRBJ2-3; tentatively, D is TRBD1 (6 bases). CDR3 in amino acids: CASSRTADTQYF. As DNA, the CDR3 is TGTGCCAGCAGCCGGACAGCAGATACGCAGTATTTT.